This T cell receptor (beta chain) was sequenced for a study of CD8 T cells in Susac syndrome. CDR1 is MDHEN, CDR2 SYDVKM, per germline. The CDR3 consists of 19 residues. The V gene end was trimmed by 5 bases and the J gene end by 1 base; junction bases not matched to a gene: 13. Random hexamers primed reverse transcription of about 0.45 to 1 ug RNA. In TCRdb, the immunoSEQ multiplex PCR reads were re-called with MiXCR into one record per CDR3 protein. Of over 350,000 distinct CDR3 sequences in the sample, 85% were seen once. This chain connects TRBV28 to TRBJ2-7, with 14 bases matching TRBD2. This sequence originates from a human donor with multiple sclerosis. Material: CD8+ T cells from PBMCs. The DNA of the CDR3 is TGTGCCAGCAGTCCCCCCCAAGGGACTAGCGGGAGATTTTCCTACGAGCAGTACTTC. It translates to CASSPPQGTSGRFSYEQYF.